This TCR beta chain is from a study of blood T cell repertoires in COVID-19. Background on the study: Collection of acute and convalescent COVID-19 samples took place in the United States, Italy and Spain. Sources were T cells, B-cell-depleted T cells, or PBMCs; the material itself was cDNA or gDNA.

The V and J ends lost 0 bases and 10 bases respectively, with 11 bases between them. The germline CDR1 and CDR2 sequences are SGDLS and YYNGEE. This CDR3 has 14 amino acids. In the original processing: Reference gene primers were amplified, and this amplification served to estimate nucleated cell counts. Profiling relied on immunoSEQ multiplex PCR, and the TCRdb table lists in-frame clones only, not all of them. V, J and clone size are those of that table, while D and trimming were read from the DNA. The table has more than 200,000 clones, 70% to 90% seen once. This sequence joins TRBV9 and TRBJ1-6; possibly TRBD1 for D (5 bases). The sequence came from a woman aged 45-59 years with acute or convalescent COVID-19. Sequenced input: peripheral blood. In DNA form, the CDR3 reads TGTGCCAGCAGCGTAGGGGGGGGAGACTCACCCCTCCACTTT. Residues: CASSVGGGDSPLHF.